The 24 T cell receptor beta chains given below trace back to one sample, sequenced in a study of T cells in Graves' hyperthyroidism and ophthalmopathy. TCR beta CDR3 region amplification was performed from RNA transcripts. A first-round RT-PCR of the TCR CDR3 used the HTBI primer set. In TCRdb, the multiplex PCR reads were re-called with MiXCR into one record per CDR3 protein. The sample holds a few hundred thousand distinct CDR3 sequences, about 15% seen once. Material: blood. These receptors were taken from a woman in her 30s with Graves' hyperthyroidism.

The sample holds many counts of this clonotype. CDR3 in amino acids: CASRARGNTEAFF. For the CDR3, the DNA is TGTGCCAGCAGAGCCCGGGGGAACACTGAAGCTTTCTTT. This rearrangement joins TRBV2 to TRBJ1-1; D uncertain. V was shortened by 6 bases and J by 1 base, with 9 bases between the two germline ends. Per the germline V gene, CDR1 is SNHLY and CDR2 is FYNNEI. This CDR3 contains 13 residues.

This clonotype has a count of ten or more. The chain uses TRBV18 and TRBJ2-7; D may be TRBD1 or TRBD2 (5 bases each). V was pared by 3 bases and J by 0 bases, with 9 bases between. CDR1 is KGHSH and CDR2 is LQKENI in the germline V gene. The CDR3 length is 14 residues. The CDR3 loop reads CASSPMGDSYEQYF. The CDR3 DNA reads as TGTGCCAGCTCACCCATGGGGGACTCCTACGAGCAGTACTTC.

This clonotype was recorded at least ten times. This chain links TRBV5-1 with TRBJ2-3; D remains ambiguous. V lost 0 bases, J lost 6 bases, and 5 bases lay in between. CDR3 length equals 12 residues. From germline, CDR1 is SGHRS and CDR2 YFSETQ. The CDR3 DNA reads TGCGCCAGCAGCTTGGAGGTTGATACGCAGTATTTT. This gives the protein CASSLEVDTQYF.

In this sample, this clonotype turned up many times. This chain joins TRBV27 and TRBJ2-7; a weak D match, TRBD2 (6 bases). The CDR3 is 15 residues long. The germline V and J ends were trimmed by 0 bases and 2 bases, with 11 bases remaining between them. Germline V gene lookup returns CDR1 MNHEY and CDR2 SMNVEV (reference sequence). CDR3 loop: CASSLSTAGPYEQYF. DNA for the CDR3: TGTGCCAGCAGTTTATCGACCGCGGGGCCCTACGAGCAGTACTTC.

This clonotype was observed at least ten times. The chain links TRBV6-2 or TRBV6-3 to TRBJ2-3; perhaps TRBD2 as D (7 bases). CDR1 and CDR2 from the germline V gene are MNHEY and SVGEGT. CDR3 length: 16 residues. The V end lost 5 bases, the J end lost 11 bases, and 26 bases lay between the germline ends. This CDR3 is CASSGQTGTTPRRQYF. The CDR3 DNA reads TGTGCCAGCAGTGGACAGACCGGGACTACACCACGTAGGCAGTATTTT.

Many counts were recorded for this clonotype. The chain joins TRBV27 to TRBJ2-7; TRBD1 matches 11 bases. The V gene end was trimmed by 3 bases and the J gene end by 6 bases; junction bases not matched to a gene: 16. This CDR3 contains 18 residues. CDR1 and CDR2 from the germline V gene are MNHEY and SMNVEV (reference sequence). The CDR3 is CASSLRGQGVLPPFEQYF. The CDR3 nucleotides are TGTGCCAGCAGTTTGAGGGGACAGGGGGTGCTACCCCCCTTCGAGCAGTACTTC.

CDR3 residues: CASIQRKNTDTQYF. In nucleotides, the CDR3 is TGTGCCAGCATACAGCGGAAGAACACAGATACGCAGTATTTT. The chain has TRBV6-2 or TRBV6-3 and TRBJ2-3; tentatively, D is TRBD2 (5 bases). Trimming removed 7 bases from V and 2 bases from J, with 13 bases in between. From germline, CDR1 is MNHEY and CDR2 SVGEGT. CDR3 length: 14 amino acids.

The table lists this clonotype with many counts. The J gene is TRBJ2-3, the V gene TRBV28, with D perhaps TRBD2 (5 bases). From germline, CDR1 is MDHEN and CDR2 SYDVKM. This CDR3 spans 13 amino acids. Between the trimmed V and J ends, which lost 8 bases and 1 base, there was a span of 10 bases. This CDR3 is CASRDRGTDTQYF. The CDR3 DNA reads as TGTGCCAGCCGGGATAGGGGCACAGATACGCAGTATTTT.

V gene TRBV20-1 combines with J gene TRBJ2-1, with a weak D call TRBD2 (6 bases). Germline values: CDR1 DFQATT, CDR2 SNEGSKA (reference sequence). The V end lost 5 bases, the J end lost 3 bases, and 20 bases lay between the germline ends. The CDR3 totals 16 residues. The CDR3, as DNA: TGCAGTGCTTGGGGTTCCAGCGGGTCTCTCTACAATGAGCAGTTCTTC. Translated: CSAWGSSGSLYNEQFF.

Note on this clonotype: Possible read error: a much larger clone is one base away. The chain employs TRBV20-1 and TRBJ2-7; TRBD1 or TRBD2 may be the D gene (6 bases each). The CDR3 sequence is 12 residues long. Looked up from germline, CDR1 is DFQATT and CDR2 is SNEGSKA (reference sequence). The CDR3 here is CSAQPGGYEQCF. The DNA of the CDR3 is TGCAGTGCCCAGCCCGGGGGCTACGAGCAGTGCTTC.

This chain links TRBV7-2 with TRBJ2-1; D uncertain. V was pared by 2 bases and J by 4 bases, with 9 bases between. CDR1 is SGHTA and CDR2 is FQGNSA in the germline V gene. This CDR3 has 14 residues. Written as DNA, the CDR3 is TGTGCCAGCAGCTTAAATGGAGTTTACAATGAGCAGTTCTTC. This encodes CASSLNGVYNEQFF.

This chain links TRBV5-1 with TRBJ2-5; TRBD1 matches 8 bases. Trimming at V came to 4 bases and at J to 2 bases, leaving 4 bases not matched to a gene. The CDR3 length is 14 residues. Per germline, CDR1 SGHRS and CDR2 YFSETQ. CDR3 protein: CASSANRGQETQYF. In nucleotides, the CDR3 is TGCGCCAGCAGCGCTAACAGGGGGCAAGAGACCCAGTACTTC.

The table lists this clonotype with many counts. The CDR3 nucleotides are TGTGCCAGCAGTTTAAGGCGGTCCAGGGATAGGAACACTGAAGCTTTCTTT. Translation gives CASSLRRSRDRNTEAFF. The chain has TRBV28 and TRBJ1-1; D perhaps matches TRBD1 (5 bases). CDR3 size: 17 residues. CDR1 MDHEN and CDR2 SYDVKM come from the germline V gene. Trimming took 2 bases from V and 1 from J, leaving 17 bases between them.

The rearrangement links TRBV7-9 to TRBJ2-3; D is ambiguous. V shed 2 bases and J shed 6 bases, with 9 bases lying between them. In germline, CDR1 is SEHNR, CDR2 FQNEAQ (reference sequence). The CDR3 has 13 amino acids. Here the CDR3 DNA reads TGTGCCAGCAGCTTATTACTGAGGGATACGCAGTATTTT. This codes for CASSLLLRDTQYF.

This clonotype was seen more than once but under ten times. At one end, the junction sequence differs from germline, possibly due to a read error. This sequence joins TRBV28 and TRBJ1-3, with no clear D. The CDR3 contains 14 residues. From germline, CDR1 is MDHEN and CDR2 SYDVKM. The CDR3 protein is CAGSLGGTGNTIYF. DNA for the CDR3: TGTGCCGGCAGTTTGGGAGGGACTGGAAACACCATATATTTT.

Remarks on this clonotype: The junction departs from germline at one end; a sequencing error may be responsible. The genes are TRBV7-7 and TRBJ2-2, with TRBD2 as a possible D gene (7 bases). This CDR3 is built from 13 residues. CDR1 is SSHAT, CDR2 FNYEAQ, per germline (reference sequence). CDR3 sequence: CASSAGDTGEQFF. The CDR3, as DNA: TGTGCCAGCAGCGCGGGGGACACCGGGGAGCAGTTTTTT.

This clonotype has just a few counts. The V gene is TRBV13, the J gene TRBJ2-6; TRBD1 might be the D (5 bases). V was cut by 5 bases and J by 0 bases, with 8 bases left in between. This CDR3 has 15 residues. Germline V CDR1 and CDR2: PRHDT, FYEKMQ (reference sequence). The CDR3: CASSQQASGANVLTF. The DNA of the CDR3 is TGTGCCAGCAGCCAACAGGCCTCTGGGGCCAACGTCCTGACTTTC.

V gene TRBV7-9 combines with J gene TRBJ1-2, with D hard to call. V shed 5 bases and J shed 7 bases, with 14 bases lying between them. Germline V lookup: CDR1 SEHNR, CDR2 FQNEAQ (reference sequence). CDR3 length equals 13 residues. CDR3 coding DNA: TGTGCCAGCAGCACCCCCGGCGCCGTTGGCTACACCTTC. It yields the protein CASSTPGAVGYTF.

This clonotype appeared many times. The chain uses TRBV5-1 and TRBJ2-1, with 13 positions matching TRBD2. J was trimmed by 10 bases and V by 1 base; bases with no gene match: 5. CDR3 length: 15 amino acids. Germline V gene data show CDR1 as SGHRS and CDR2 as YFSETQ. Written as DNA, the CDR3 is TGCGCCAGCAGCTTGAGGACTAGCGGGAGTAGCGAGCAGTTCTTC. It encodes CASSLRTSGSSEQFF.

This clonotype was detected a few times. The chain joins TRBV5-1 to TRBJ2-1; 9 nucleotides match TRBD2. The V segment lost 1 base and the J segment 6 bases; nucleotides outside the gene matches: 17. This CDR3 spans 19 amino acids. Germline V gives CDR1 SGHRS, CDR2 YFSETQ. In DNA, the CDR3 is TGCGCCAGCAGCTTGCCCTCCTCCTATGTAGCGGGAGAGTTCAATGAGCAGTTCTTC. Translated: CASSLPSSYVAGEFNEQFF.

In this sample, this clonotype turned up a few times. J is TRBJ2-7 and V is TRBV18; 10 bases fit TRBD1. This CDR3 is built from 16 residues. The germline V gene has CDR1 KGHSH and CDR2 LQKENI. V was clipped by 1 base and J by 2 bases; unmatched bases: 5. CDR3 sequence reads: CASSPLGTGVPYEQYF. The CDR3 nucleotides are TGTGCCAGCTCACCACTTGGGACAGGGGTTCCCTACGAGCAGTACTTC.

The genes are TRBV6-1 and TRBJ2-3; 9 nucleotides match TRBD2. V lost 10 bases and J lost 2; bases outside the gene matches: 10. CDR1 is MNHNS and CDR2 is SASEGT in the germline V gene. This CDR3 has 15 amino acids. Here the CDR3 DNA reads TGTGCCATCAAGGGGCTAGCGGGGTTCACAGATACGCAGTATTTT. It translates to CAIKGLAGFTDTQYF.

This clonotype was recorded many times. This chain joins TRBV2 and TRBJ1-1; 8 bases map to TRBD1. The V gene's germline CDR1 is SNHLY and CDR2 FYNNEI. V lost 2 bases, J lost 2 bases, and 7 bases stayed unmatched. The CDR3 loop spans 16 amino acids. The CDR3, as DNA: TGTGCCAGCAGTGAAATGGGACAGGTGTTTAACACTGAAGCTTTCTTT. This encodes CASSEMGQVFNTEAFF.

This clonotype appeared a few times. The V and J genes are TRBV3-1 and TRBJ2-4, with 10 bases identical to TRBD2. The ends lost 1 base at V and 0 bases at J; junction bases unmatched: 9. From germline, CDR1 is LGHDT and CDR2 YNNKEL (reference sequence). The CDR3 totals 19 residues. The CDR3 coding sequence is TGTGCCAGCAGCCAAGGGTCGGTAGCGGGAGGCAGAGCCAAAAACATTCAGTACTTC. Translated: CASSQGSVAGGRAKNIQYF.